A single sample gave rise to the 20 T cell receptor beta chains below, sequenced in a study of T cells in Graves' hyperthyroidism and ophthalmopathy. Amplification of TCR beta CDR3 regions used RNA as the template. HTBI primers drove first-round RT-PCR of the TCR CDR3. TCRdb used MiXCR to reprocess the multiplex PCR reads, holding one entry per CDR3 protein. The sample has more than 600,000 distinct CDR3 sequences; about 17% are singletons. The specimen sequenced was blood. The source of these receptors is a man aged 18 to 29 with Graves' hyperthyroidism.

This clonotype showed up just a few times. This chain uses TRBV9 with TRBJ1-4; D might be TRBD1 (5 bases). This CDR3 is built from 15 residues. The V gene's germline CDR1 is SGDLS and CDR2 YYNGEE. The V and J ends lost 6 bases and 6 bases respectively, with 18 bases between them. The CDR3 DNA reads as TGTGCCAGCACTCGAGCCCCCGGGGCGGATGAAAAACTGTTTTTT. This codes for CASTRAPGADEKLFF.

Only a few counts were recorded for this clonotype. The chain couples TRBV13 to TRBJ2-5; D gene unclear. CDR1 is PRHDT and CDR2 is FYEKMQ in the germline V gene (reference sequence). The length of the CDR3 is 14 residues. V was trimmed by 5 bases and J by 2 bases, leaving 12 bases between them. CDR3: CASSLMWLQETQYF. CDR3 in DNA: TGTGCCAGCAGCCTTATGTGGTTACAAGAGACCCAGTACTTC.

The chain recombines TRBV11-2 with TRBJ2-3; 11 bases fit TRBD1. The CDR3 runs 15 residues. Looked up from germline, CDR1 is SGHAT and CDR2 is FQNNGV. Losses at the gene ends were 5 bases for V and 4 bases for J; bases not matched to a gene: 5. CDR3 loop: CASSRTGGLADTQYF. Written as DNA, the CDR3 is TGTGCCAGCAGCCGGACAGGGGGCTTGGCAGATACGCAGTATTTT.

This clonotype was counted only a few times. The rearrangement joins TRBV20-1 to TRBJ2-5, with D possibly being TRBD1 or TRBD2 (5 bases each). The CDR3 sequence is 14 residues long. V was clipped by 1 base and J by 7 bases, with 16 bases between them. In germline, CDR1 is DFQATT, CDR2 SNEGSKA (reference sequence). The DNA for the CDR3 is TGCAGTGCTAGAGGGGACCTCATAACGGGGACCCAGTACTTC. Translated: CSARGDLITGTQYF.

This clonotype has only a few counts. V is TRBV29-1 and J is TRBJ1-2; D is possibly TRBD1 (6 bases). The V end lost 7 bases, the J end lost 0 bases, and 15 bases lay between the germline ends. This CDR3 has 14 residues. Germline V gene sequence: CDR1 SQVTM, CDR2 ANQGSEA. The CDR3 coding sequence is TGCAGCGCCCACCCCCGGGACACTAACTATGGCTACACCTTC. Its translation is CSAHPRDTNYGYTF. The full variable domain, its missing parts supplied by reference TRBV29-1 and TRBJ1-2, is SAVISQKPSRDICQRGTSLTIQCQVDSQVTMMFWYRQQPGQSLTLIATANQGSEATYESGFVIDKFPISRPNLTFSTLTVSNMSPEDSSIYLCSAHPRDTNYGYTFGSGTRLTVV.

This chain uses TRBV15 with TRBJ2-3, with 12 bases lining up with TRBD2. CDR1 and CDR2 (germline): LNHNV, YYDKDF (reference sequence). The V segment lost 0 bases and the J segment 6 bases; nucleotides outside the gene matches: 7. CDR3 size: 17 residues. CDR3 loop: CATSRETSGRGSDTQYF. The CDR3 nucleotides read TGTGCCACCAGCAGAGAGACTAGCGGGAGAGGTTCGGATACGCAGTATTTT.

This rearrangement joins TRBV6-2 or TRBV6-3 to TRBJ2-1, with a tentative D call TRBD2 (5 bases). Trimming removed 5 bases from V and 9 bases from J, with 20 bases in between. Germline V gene sequence: CDR1 MNHEY, CDR2 SVGEGT. The CDR3 sequence is 15 residues long. For the CDR3, the DNA is TGTGCCAGCAGTCCCACTAGTGATATACCCAGTGAGCAGTTCTTC. It is translated as CASSPTSDIPSEQFF.

This clonotype was observed at least ten times. The V call is TRBV7-2, the J call TRBJ2-1; unclear D gene. The CDR3 totals 14 residues. CDR1 is SGHTA, CDR2 FQGNSA, per germline. The V gene lost 7 bases and the J gene lost 4 bases, with 14 bases spanning the gap. In nucleotides, the CDR3 is TGTGCCAGCATCCCATCGTGGGGTTACAATGAGCAGTTCTTC. It is translated as CASIPSWGYNEQFF.

This clonotype was seen at least ten times. The chain has TRBV28 and TRBJ1-2; D uncertain. Trimming took 10 bases from V and 10 from J, leaving 16 bases between them. The CDR3 is 11 residues long. Germline V gene sequence: CDR1 MDHEN, CDR2 SYDVKM. The CDR3 spells CATQAHYFYTF. The CDR3 DNA reads TGTGCCACCCAAGCCCACTATTTCTACACCTTC.

About this clonotype itself: A much larger clone differs from this one at a single base, so this may be a read error. This chain connects TRBV6-1 to TRBJ2-2; 10 bases map to TRBD1. Germline values: CDR1 MNHNS, CDR2 SASEGT. The CDR3 runs 13 residues. As DNA, the CDR3 is TGTGCCAGGGGGACAGGGGACACCGGGGAGCCGTTTTTT. This codes for CARGTGDTGEPFF.

This clonotype was counted many times. This sequence joins TRBV28 and TRBJ2-7; the D gene is possibly TRBD2 (6 bases). The CDR3 consists of 16 residues. Germline CDR1 MDHEN, CDR2 SYDVKM. Trimming stripped 6 bases from V and 2 bases from J, with 20 bases between. The DNA for the CDR3 is TGTGCCAGCAGACTAAACGCCGGGACTCTACCCTACGAGCAGTACTTC. Translation gives CASRLNAGTLPYEQYF.

The genes are TRBV20-1 and TRBJ1-6, with D maybe TRBD1 (6 bases). The V gene lost 3 bases and the J gene lost 7 bases, with 10 bases spanning the gap. The CDR3 is 13 amino acids. Germline V gene data show CDR1 as DFQATT and CDR2 as SNEGSKA (reference sequence). CDR3 protein: CSASGTRNSPLHF. DNA for the CDR3: TGCAGTGCTAGTGGGACACGGAATTCACCCCTCCACTTT.

The V and J genes are TRBV7-6 and TRBJ2-2, with a weak D call TRBD2 (6 bases). V lost 2 bases, J lost 6 bases, and 13 bases lay in between. The CDR3 spans 15 residues. Germline CDR1 reads SGHVS; CDR2 reads FNYEAQ. The CDR3 region is CASSLTSQGPGELFF. The CDR3 DNA sequence: TGTGCCAGCAGCTTAACTAGCCAGGGTCCCGGGGAGCTGTTTTTT.

This clonotype came up a few times. This chain connects TRBV6-2 or TRBV6-3 to TRBJ1-1; D not certain. V was trimmed by 4 bases and J by 2 bases, leaving 17 bases between them. There are 16 residues in the CDR3. Per germline, CDR1 MNHEY and CDR2 SVGEGT. CDR3 loop: CASSSNYWTDNTEAFF. The CDR3 DNA is TGTGCCAGCAGTTCCAATTATTGGACGGATAACACTGAAGCTTTCTTT.

CDR3 protein: CASSLALRAAGSNYGYTF. CDR3 sequence (DNA): TGTGCCAGCAGTTTAGCGCTAAGGGCCGCGGGCTCTAACTATGGCTACACCTTC. The chain is built from TRBV12-3 or TRBV12-4 and TRBJ1-2, with no clear D. This CDR3 spans 18 amino acids. Trimming left V 0 bases short and J 0 bases short, with 17 bases between.

This clonotype was counted a few times. This sequence joins TRBV6-1 and TRBJ1-2, with 8 bases identical to TRBD1. V shed 5 bases and J 4 bases; nucleotides not matched to a gene: 9. The germline gives CDR1 MNHNS, CDR2 SASEGT. The CDR3 has 15 residues. The CDR3 region is CASSYQGAGVYGYTF. In DNA, the CDR3 is TGTGCCAGCAGTTATCAGGGGGCTGGGGTCTATGGCTACACCTTC.

This clonotype was observed many times. The chain uses TRBV28 and TRBJ1-4, with D possibly being TRBD1 (5 bases). The CDR3 covers 14 residues. The V gene lost 5 bases and the J gene lost 6 bases, with 13 bases spanning the gap. CDR1 is MDHEN and CDR2 is SYDVKM in the germline V gene. CDR3 residues: CASSPLGRDEKLFF. CDR3 in DNA: TGTGCCAGCAGTCCCTTGGGCAGGGATGAAAAACTGTTTTTT.

Ten or more counts support this clonotype. V is TRBV6-2 or TRBV6-3 and J is TRBJ1-5, with TRBD1 as a possible D gene (5 bases). CDR1 is MNHEY, CDR2 SVGEGT, per germline. V lost 6 bases and J lost 5, with 20 bases in between. The CDR3 is 16 amino acids. The CDR3 region has the DNA TGTGCCAGCAGAATAAGGGCCCGGGGGGGTGATCAGCCCCAGCATTTT. Translation gives CASRIRARGGDQPQHF.

J is TRBJ2-3 and V is TRBV9, with TRBD2 as a possible D gene (8 bases). Germline V gene data show CDR1 as SGDLS and CDR2 as YYNGEE. The ends were cut back, 0 bases at V and 4 bases at J, with 12 bases in the middle. This CDR3 region has 15 residues. For the CDR3, the DNA is TGTGCCAGCAGCGTAGCGGGAGGGGGCGCAGATACGCAGTATTTT. This sequence encodes CASSVAGGGADTQYF.

The table lists this clonotype with a few counts. This sequence joins TRBV5-6 and TRBJ2-7, with 8 bases lining up with TRBD2. CDR1 and CDR2 (germline): SGHDT, YYEEEE. The CDR3 is 14 residues long. Trimming took 4 bases from V and 4 from J; bases not matched to a gene: 7. CDR3 nucleotide sequence: TGTGCCAGCAGCGGACCGGGACTAGTGTACGAGCAGTACTTC. It specifies CASSGPGLVYEQYF. The full variable domain, completed using reference TRBV5-6 and TRBJ2-7, is DAGVTQSPTHLIKTRGQQVTLRCSPKSGHDTVSWYQQALGQGPQFIFQYYEEEERQRGNFPDRFSGHQFPNYSSELNVNALLLGDSALYLCASSGPGLVYEQYFGPGTRLTVT.